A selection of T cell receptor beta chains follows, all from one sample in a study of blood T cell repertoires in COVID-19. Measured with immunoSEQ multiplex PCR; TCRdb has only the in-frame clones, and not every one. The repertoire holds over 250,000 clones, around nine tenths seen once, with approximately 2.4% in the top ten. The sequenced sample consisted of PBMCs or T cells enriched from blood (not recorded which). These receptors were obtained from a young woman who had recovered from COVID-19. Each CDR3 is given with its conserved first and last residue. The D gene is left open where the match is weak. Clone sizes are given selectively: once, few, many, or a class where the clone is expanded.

CDR3 DNA: TGTGCCAGCAGCGCAAAACTAGGGGGCTCCTACAATGAGCAGTTCTTC
CDR3 protein: CASSAKLGGSYNEQFF
J gene: TRBJ2-1
V gene: TRBV11-2
clone size: .
D gene: .

CDR3 DNA: TGTGCCAGTAGTATTTCCGCGAGCGGACTAGCGGGAGGGACCGGGGAGCTGTTTTTT
CDR3 protein: CASSISASGLAGGTGELFF
J gene: TRBJ2-2
V gene: TRBV19
clone size: few
D gene: TRBD2

CDR3 DNA: TGTGCCAGCACCAGACAGCATCCTAACGCTAACTATGGCTACACCTTC
CDR3 protein: CASTRQHPNANYGYTF
J gene: TRBJ1-2
V gene: TRBV6-6
clone size: .
D gene: .

CDR3 DNA: TGTGCCAGCAATAGGGACAGGGGGTACTATGGCTACACCTTC
CDR3 protein: CASNRDRGYYGYTF
J gene: TRBJ1-2
V gene: TRBV2
clone size: few
D gene: TRBD1

CDR3 DNA: TGTGCCAGCAGCCCTCGGGTTTCCTACGAGCAGTACTTC
CDR3 protein: CASSPRVSYEQYF
J gene: TRBJ2-7
V gene: TRBV7-3
clone size: .
D gene: .

CDR3 DNA: TGTGCCAGCAGCTTGGCCAGGAAAGAGACCCAGTACTTC
CDR3 protein: CASSLARKETQYF
J gene: TRBJ2-5
V gene: TRBV5-6
clone size: .
D gene: .

CDR3 DNA: TGTGCCAGCCGACTAGCGGGGAGCTACGAGCAGTACTTC
CDR3 protein: CASRLAGSYEQYF
J gene: TRBJ2-7
V gene: TRBV28
clone size: .
D gene: TRBD2

CDR3 DNA: TGTGCCAGCAGCCACGTCCCGGACGAGCAGTACTTC
CDR3 protein: CASSHVPDEQYF
J gene: TRBJ2-7
V gene: TRBV14
clone size: .
D gene: .

CDR3 DNA: TGTGCCAGCAGCCCCCTGATGGGGGCCGGCTACGAGCAGTACTTC
CDR3 protein: CASSPLMGAGYEQYF
J gene: TRBJ2-7
V gene: TRBV9
clone size: .
D gene: .

CDR3 DNA: TGTGCCAGCAGCTCGCGACTAGCTTCCTATGAGCAGTTCTTC
CDR3 protein: CASSSRLASYEQFF
J gene: TRBJ2-1
V gene: TRBV11-3
clone size: .
D gene: TRBD2

CDR3 DNA: TGTGCCAGCGGGACAGGGGATTCACCCCTCCACTTT
CDR3 protein: CASGTGDSPLHF
J gene: TRBJ1-6
V gene: TRBV27
clone size: .
D gene: TRBD1

CDR3 DNA: TGCGCCAGCAGTGGTTTACCCGGTCAGGACACAGGTTATCAAGAGACCCAGTACTTC
CDR3 protein: CASSGLPGQDTGYQETQYF
J gene: TRBJ2-5
V gene: TRBV10-2
clone size: .
D gene: .

CDR3 DNA: TGCGCCAGCAGCCCAGCGGGAGGTCGCTCCTACGAGCAGTACTTC
CDR3 protein: CASSPAGGRSYEQYF
J gene: TRBJ2-7
V gene: TRBV4-1
clone size: .
D gene: TRBD2

CDR3 DNA: TGTGCCAGCTATAGCGGGAGGTTCGGAGATACGCAGTATTTT
CDR3 protein: CASYSGRFGDTQYF
J gene: TRBJ2-3
V gene: TRBV6-5
clone size: .
D gene: TRBD2